The 31 T cell receptor beta chains below all came from one sample that was sequenced in a study of regulatory T cells in long-lasting Graves disease listed by TCRdb under 2021. Library prep was done by multiplex PCR. Sequenced on an Illumina HiSeq 4000. iRepertoire HTBI primers and Arm-PCR amplification of CDR3 regions were used to construct TCR beta libraries. TCRdb handled the public reads itself, with Q25 trimming in fastp and clone calling in MiXCR, and kept productive beta chains. All rows with the same CDR3 protein become a single entry with the most common DNA and genes. Within this sample are about 530,000 distinct CDR3 sequences, with 15% to 20% of them counted one time only. Of the sample, 20% to 25% falls within the top ten clones. This sample's time point label indicates: newly diagnosed GD, antithyroid drugs for less than 3 months. For both TCR sequencing and RNA sequencing, RNA was extracted from PBMCs in TRIzol.

These data were likewise used in another study, on T cells in Graves' hyperthyroidism and ophthalmopathy.

The sample here was peripheral blood mononuclear cells (PBMCs), taken at new diagnosis, from a patient treated with antithyroid drugs. Source of these receptors: a woman aged 40-60 years with Graves disease. Donor details come from another sample of the same person, matched by shared clones.

A few counts support this clonotype. CDR3 in amino acids: CASSSLDRDNGYTF. In nucleotides, the CDR3 is TGTGCCAGCAGTTCCCTGGACAGGGACAATGGCTACACCTTC. This chain links TRBV6-5 with TRBJ1-2; 8 positions match TRBD1. This CDR3 is 14 amino acids long. Germline values: CDR1 MNHEY, CDR2 SVGAGI. V dropped 4 bases and J dropped 6; count of bases not matched to a gene: 7.

The chain joins TRBV11-3 to TRBJ1-1, with D tentatively TRBD1 (6 bases). Germline-derived CDR1 and CDR2 are SGHNT and YENEEA. Trimming took 4 bases from V and 3 from J, leaving 9 bases between them. The CDR3 is made up of 13 amino acids. CDR3 sequence: CASSSGADTEAFF. CDR3 DNA sequence: TGTGCCAGCAGCTCAGGGGCGGACACTGAAGCTTTCTTT. The variable domain in full, completed from reference TRBV11-3 and TRBJ1-1, reads EAGVVQSPRYKIIEKKQPVAFWCNPISGHNTLYWYLQNLGQGPELLIRYENEEAVDDSQLPKDRFSAERLKGVDSTLKIQPAELGDSAVYLCASSSGADTEAFFGQGTRLTVV.

This clonotype was found many times. The gene calls are TRBV7-2 and TRBJ2-7; the D is unclear. Germline-derived CDR1 and CDR2 are SGHTA and FQGNSA. The CDR3 totals 14 residues. V lost 5 bases and J 5 bases, leaving 16 bases between the germline ends. CDR3 protein: CASSPHSPPHEQYF. CDR3 sequence (DNA): TGTGCCAGCAGCCCCCACTCGCCTCCCCACGAGCAGTACTTC.

The CDR3 protein is CASSYSYRARALNEQYF. DNA of the CDR3: TGTGCCAGCAGTTACTCGTACAGGGCGAGGGCCCTTAATGAGCAGTACTTC. The chain employs TRBV6-5 and TRBJ2-7, with D possibly being TRBD1 (6 bases). Trimming removed 0 bases from V and 7 bases from J, with 22 bases in between. Germline lookup yields CDR1 MNHEY and CDR2 SVGAGI. CDR3 length: 17 residues.

The rearrangement joins TRBV28 to TRBJ1-2; D call uncertain. This CDR3 spans 13 amino acids. In germline, CDR1 is MDHEN, CDR2 SYDVKM. V lost 4 bases and J 4 bases, leaving 10 bases between the germline ends. Written as DNA, the CDR3 is TGTGCCAGCAGTTCAGCGGCGATCTATGGCTACACCTTC. It codes for CASSSAAIYGYTF.

The sample holds many counts of this clonotype. This chain connects TRBV2 to TRBJ1-2; D unclear. The CDR3 extends over 14 amino acids. Germline CDR1 and CDR2: SNHLY and FYNNEI. The V end lost 5 bases, the J end lost 6 bases, and 16 bases lay between the germline ends. The CDR3 spells CASSPPNREDGYTF. The CDR3 nucleotides read TGTGCCAGCAGTCCCCCGAATAGGGAAGATGGCTACACCTTC.

This clonotype was picked up a small number of times. The rearrangement uses TRBV12-3 or TRBV12-4 and TRBJ2-5; no reliable D call. CDR3 length: 13 residues. V was shortened by 3 bases and J by 1 base, with 6 bases between the two germline ends. DNA for the CDR3: TGTGCCAGCAGTTTCTCTATCCAAGAGACCCAGTACTTC. The encoded protein is CASSFSIQETQYF.

This clonotype came up a few times. This chain uses TRBV7-3 with TRBJ1-2, with a tentative D call TRBD1 (6 bases). This CDR3 is built from 15 residues. Per germline, CDR1 SGHTA and CDR2 FQGTGA. V lost 10 bases, J lost 3 bases, and 21 bases lay in between. DNA for the CDR3: TGTGCCAATAGCTGTCGGGACCACAGGGACTATGGCTACACCTTC. As protein: CANSCRDHRDYGYTF.

This clonotype was seen ten or more times. The J gene is TRBJ1-5, the V gene TRBV5-1; maybe TRBD1 (5 bases). This CDR3 is built from 15 residues. Germline CDR1 reads SGHRS; CDR2 reads YFSETQ. The V end was cut by 1 base, the J end by 0 bases, with 8 bases between. The CDR3 sequence: CASSLQGHSNQPQHF. The CDR3, as DNA: TGCGCCAGCAGCTTGCAGGGCCATAGCAATCAGCCCCAGCATTTT. Complete variable domain (other parts from reference TRBV5-1 and TRBJ1-5): KAGVTQTPRYLIKTRGQQVTLSCSPISGHRSVSWYQQTPGQGLQFLFEYFSETQRNKGNFPGRFSGRQFSNSRSEMNVSTLELGDSALYLCASSLQGHSNQPQHFGDGTRLSIL.

This clonotype was detected ten times or more. The genes are TRBV12-3 or TRBV12-4 and TRBJ1-4; 7 bases align to TRBD1. Trimming took 6 bases from V and 5 from J; bases not matched to a gene: 9. CDR3 length equals 15 residues. In DNA, the CDR3 is TGTGCCAGCAGCCTTTACAGGGGTCACAATGAAAAACTGTTTTTT. It encodes CASSLYRGHNEKLFF.

In its sample, this clonotype was seen once. The genes are TRBV30 and TRBJ1-5, with a possible D match to TRBD1 (5 bases). V was clipped by 1 base and J by 6 bases, with 10 bases between them. The CDR3 consists of 13 residues. Germline assignment: CDR1 GTSNPN and CDR2 SVGIG (reference sequence). CDR3 protein: CAWSADNFQPQHF. CDR3 nucleotide sequence: TGTGCCTGGAGTGCGGACAATTTTCAGCCCCAGCATTTT.

This clonotype was seen more than once but under ten times. This chain joins TRBV14 and TRBJ1-2; TRBD1 might be the D (5 bases). Germline loops: CDR1 SGHDN, CDR2 FVKESK. Trimming took 4 bases from V and 4 from J, leaving 16 bases between them. The CDR3 sequence is 15 residues long. The CDR3 coding sequence is TGTGCCAGCAGCCCCGTTCTTCGGGGGAGCTATGGCTACACCTTC. This encodes CASSPVLRGSYGYTF.

This clonotype was found many times. The chain recombines TRBV15 with TRBJ1-1; tentatively, D is TRBD1 (6 bases). From germline, CDR1 is LNHNV and CDR2 YYDKDF (reference sequence). This CDR3 region has 13 residues. V lost 5 bases and J lost 8, with 15 bases in between. This CDR3 is CATSPRKGTEAFF. CDR3 bases: TGTGCCACCAGCCCCAGGAAGGGGACAGAAGCTTTCTTT.

This clonotype showed up just a few times. V usage is TRBV20-1 and J usage is TRBJ1-2; 9 nucleotides line up with TRBD1. The CDR3 runs 15 residues. J was trimmed by 4 bases and V by 3 bases; bases with no gene match: 9. Germline V gives CDR1 DFQATT, CDR2 SNEGSKA (reference sequence). The CDR3 sequence: CSAREWGQGGYGYTF. The CDR3 bases are TGCAGTGCTAGGGAATGGGGACAGGGCGGCTATGGCTACACCTTC.

CDR3: CSAQRSSGGYEQYF. The CDR3 DNA is TGCAGTGCTCAAAGATCGAGCGGGGGCTACGAGCAGTACTTC. The rearrangement uses TRBV20-1 and TRBJ2-7; TRBD2 matches 8 bases. Germline loops: CDR1 DFQATT, CDR2 SNEGSKA (reference sequence). CDR3 size: 14 residues. The J segment lost 3 bases and the V segment lost 5 bases, leaving 9 bases of the junction unmatched.

This clonotype was seen repeatedly, ten times or more. The genes are TRBV30 and TRBJ1-1; D is perhaps TRBD1 (5 bases). Germline CDR1 is GTSNPN and CDR2 is SVGIG (reference sequence). Trimming removed 3 bases at V and 3 bases at J, with 5 bases between. This CDR3 region has 11 residues. The CDR3 here is CAWSRDTEAFF. The CDR3 coding sequence is TGTGCCTGGAGCAGGGACACTGAAGCTTTCTTT.

This clonotype was observed at least ten times. The rearrangement joins TRBV12-3 or TRBV12-4 to TRBJ2-3; possible D gene TRBD2, 5 bases. Trimming shortened V by 1 base and J by 3 bases, and 8 bases separated the two germline ends. This CDR3 is built from 14 residues. For the CDR3, the DNA is TGTGCCAGCAGTTTAGAACTAGAGACAGATACGCAGTATTTT. Protein product: CASSLELETDTQYF.

This clonotype has at least ten counts. At one boundary the junction diverges from the germline segment, which might be a read error. The V gene is TRBV5-1, the J gene TRBJ1-1; D gene unclear. This CDR3 spans 12 amino acids. Germline V lookup: CDR1 SGHRS, CDR2 YFSETQ. As DNA, the CDR3 is TGTGCCAGCAGCCCGGCGGGCACTGAAGCTTTCTTT. This encodes CASSPAGTEAFF.

In this sample, this clonotype turned up many times. V and J are TRBV25-1 and TRBJ2-7; a possible D gene is TRBD1 (5 bases). The V gene's germline CDR1 is MGHDK and CDR2 SYGVNS. The CDR3 contains 15 residues. The ends were cut back, 1 base at V and 0 bases at J, with 10 bases in the middle. Here the CDR3 reads CASSEWAGYSYEQYF. CDR3 coding DNA: TGTGCCAGCAGTGAATGGGCAGGGTACTCCTACGAGCAGTACTTC.

This clonotype was seen repeatedly, ten times or more. The CDR3 coding sequence is TGTGCCAGCAGGTTGTCCACCCAGCCCCAGCATTTT. Protein sequence: CASRLSTQPQHF. V usage is TRBV28 and J usage is TRBJ1-5; D is uncertain. The CDR3 runs 12 residues. The ends were cut back, 6 bases at V and 7 bases at J, with 10 bases in the middle. The germline V gene encodes CDR1 MDHEN and CDR2 SYDVKM.

The chain couples TRBV6-6 to TRBJ2-5; D is possibly TRBD2 (6 bases). From germline, CDR1 is MNHNY and CDR2 SVGAGI (reference sequence). Trimming shortened V by 0 bases and J by 4 bases, and 9 bases separated the two germline ends. The CDR3 runs to 14 residues. In nucleotides, the CDR3 is TGTGCCAGCAGTTACTCGCGGGAAGGAGAGACCCAGTACTTC. It translates to CASSYSREGETQYF.

In this sample, this clonotype turned up many times. This rearrangement joins TRBV20-1 to TRBJ2-7, with D possibly TRBD2 on 5 matching bases. The germline V and J ends were trimmed by 1 base and 5 bases, with 12 bases remaining between them. The germline gives CDR1 DFQATT, CDR2 SNEGSKA (reference sequence). The CDR3 is 13 amino acids. CDR3 DNA: TGCAGTGCTAGAGGCGGAGGTCTAGACGAGCAGTACTTC. It translates to CSARGGGLDEQYF.

This clonotype was seen at least ten times. The chain is built from TRBV12-3 or TRBV12-4 and TRBJ2-7; maybe TRBD2 (6 bases). The CDR3 extends over 15 amino acids. V was pared by 2 bases and J by 0 bases, with 11 bases between. CDR3 DNA: TGTGCCAGCAGTTTACCGGGGACTTCCTCCTACGAGCAGTACTTC. Encoded protein: CASSLPGTSSYEQYF.

This clonotype has at least ten counts. This rearrangement joins TRBV3-1 to TRBJ2-1, with D tentatively TRBD1 or TRBD2 (5 bases each). The CDR3 sequence is 13 residues long. Germline V CDR1 and CDR2: LGHDT, YNNKEL (reference sequence). Trimming left V 4 bases short and J 8 bases short, with 12 bases between. CDR3 loop: CASSLVEGHEQFF. Written as DNA, the CDR3 is TGTGCCAGCAGCCTGGTCGAGGGGCATGAGCAGTTCTTC.

The chain carries TRBV20-1 and TRBJ1-5, with TRBD1 identical over 11 bases. Germline CDR1 is DFQATT and CDR2 is SNEGSKA (reference sequence). The V and J ends lost 4 bases and 2 bases, in that order; junction bases with no gene match: 13. The CDR3 covers 18 residues. For the CDR3, the DNA is TGCAGTGCTAACCCCCCAAGGACAGGGGGCTGGGGCAATCAGCCCCAGCATTTT. It is translated as CSANPPRTGGWGNQPQHF.

The CDR3 DNA is TGTGCCAGCTCCCCGGTTTCAGGGGTCACTGAAGCTTTCTTT. This gives the protein CASSPVSGVTEAFF. The chain is built from TRBV18 and TRBJ1-1, with D perhaps matching TRBD1 (6 bases). Per the germline V gene, CDR1 is KGHSH and CDR2 is LQKENI. The V end was cut by 6 bases, the J end by 4 bases, with 15 bases between. The CDR3 loop spans 14 amino acids.

This clonotype was seen only a few times. The chain employs TRBV2 and TRBJ1-5; no firm D call. V lost 6 bases and J 5 bases, leaving 11 bases between the germline ends. The CDR3 loop spans 13 amino acids. The V gene's germline CDR1 is SNHLY and CDR2 FYNNEI. CDR3 nucleotide sequence: TGTGCCAGCAGCGCCAGGAGAGATCAGCCCCAGCATTTT. The encoded protein is CASSARRDQPQHF.

This chain joins TRBV20-1 and TRBJ2-2; possible D gene TRBD1, 6 bases. This CDR3 has 15 residues. The germline gives CDR1 DFQATT, CDR2 SNEGSKA (reference sequence). The V end was cut by 6 bases, the J end by 6 bases, with 20 bases between. CDR3 amino acids: CSAPDWVAGAGELFF. DNA for the CDR3: TGCAGTGCCCCAGACTGGGTCGCAGGGGCCGGGGAGCTGTTTTTT.

This clonotype was recorded at least ten times. The chain uses TRBV28 and TRBJ1-5; no reliable D call. CDR1 and CDR2 from the germline V gene are MDHEN and SYDVKM. CDR3 length: 13 residues. Between the trimmed V and J ends, which lost 6 bases and 6 bases, there was a span of 12 bases. The CDR3 loop reads CASSLGAGQPQHF. The CDR3 DNA reads as TGTGCCAGCAGCTTGGGAGCGGGTCAGCCCCAGCATTTT.

The chain combines TRBV19 with TRBJ1-1, with 8 bases identical to TRBD1. The CDR3 length is 17 residues. V lost 6 bases and J lost 4; bases outside the gene matches: 16. Per the germline V gene, CDR1 is LNHDA and CDR2 is SQIVND (reference sequence). CDR3 nucleotide sequence: TGTGCCAGTAGGCGACGGGGGACAGGAGGTCTGGCCACTGAAGCTTTCTTT. Translating gives CASRRRGTGGLATEAFF.

This clonotype was detected many times. The gene calls are TRBV11-2 and TRBJ2-5; 12 nucleotides agree with TRBD2. The trim removed 5 bases at V and 5 bases at J, leaving 3 bases unmatched. Germline loops: CDR1 SGHAT, CDR2 FQNNGV. This CDR3 region has 14 residues. This chain's CDR3 is CASSPGTSGETQYF. CDR3 coding DNA: TGTGCCAGCAGCCCTGGGACTAGCGGGGAGACCCAGTACTTC. The full variable domain, in which reference TRBV11-2 and TRBJ2-5 provide the parts outside the CDR3, is EAGVAQSPRYKIIEKRQSVAFWCNPISGHATLYWYQQILGQGPKLLIQFQNNGVVDDSQLPKDRFSAERLKGVDSTLKIQPAKLEDSAVYLCASSPGTSGETQYFGPGTRLLVL.